This TCR beta chain was recorded in a study of blood T cell repertoires in COVID-19. The germline V gene has CDR1 MNHEY and CDR2 SMNVEV (reference sequence). After removal of 6 bases from V and 3 bases from J, the junction contained 5 bases not matched to a gene. The CDR3 has 16 residues. How the authors handled the data: Estimated nucleated cell counts came from reference gene primer amplification. Repertoires were generated with immunoSEQ multiplex PCR, while TCRdb's copy carries only in-frame clones and drops some. D and trimming come from the DNA, and the V and J calls and clone size come from that table. This sample has roughly 300,000 clones; 75% to 95% occur once, and the top ten carry about 1.1%. Participants were aged roughly 18 to 89 years from around 24 US areas. Categorization into cohorts depended on clinical history that participants reported. Donors of Cohort 3 who recovered were those that had two negative PCRs, clearance, or symptom resolution.

The sequenced sample was PBMCs or T cells enriched from blood (not recorded which). The chain employs TRBV27 and TRBJ2-6, with 10 bases fitting TRBD1. This TCR came from a woman under 40 who had recovered from COVID-19. CDR3 sequence: CASRRQGAGGANVLTF. The DNA of the CDR3 is TGTGCCAGCAGGAGACAGGGGGCTGGTGGGGCCAACGTCCTGACTTTC.